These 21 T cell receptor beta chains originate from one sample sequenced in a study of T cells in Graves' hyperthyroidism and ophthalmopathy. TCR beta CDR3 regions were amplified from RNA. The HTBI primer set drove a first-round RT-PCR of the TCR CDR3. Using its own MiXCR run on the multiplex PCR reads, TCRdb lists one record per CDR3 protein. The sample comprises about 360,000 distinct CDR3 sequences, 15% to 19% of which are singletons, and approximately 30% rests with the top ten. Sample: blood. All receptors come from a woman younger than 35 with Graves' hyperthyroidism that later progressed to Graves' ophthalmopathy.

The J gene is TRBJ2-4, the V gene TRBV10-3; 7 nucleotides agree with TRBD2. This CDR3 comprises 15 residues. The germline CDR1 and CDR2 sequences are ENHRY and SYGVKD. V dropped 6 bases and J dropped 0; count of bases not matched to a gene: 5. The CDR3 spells CAISGAGLAKNIQYF. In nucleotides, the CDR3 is TGTGCCATCAGCGGAGCGGGACTAGCCAAAAACATTCAGTACTTC.

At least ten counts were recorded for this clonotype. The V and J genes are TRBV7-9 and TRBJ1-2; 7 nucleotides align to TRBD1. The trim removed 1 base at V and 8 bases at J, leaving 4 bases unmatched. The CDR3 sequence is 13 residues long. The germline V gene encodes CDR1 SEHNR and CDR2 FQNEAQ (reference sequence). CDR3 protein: CASSLDGTDGYTF. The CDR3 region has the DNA TGTGCCAGCAGCTTAGATGGGACAGACGGCTACACCTTC.

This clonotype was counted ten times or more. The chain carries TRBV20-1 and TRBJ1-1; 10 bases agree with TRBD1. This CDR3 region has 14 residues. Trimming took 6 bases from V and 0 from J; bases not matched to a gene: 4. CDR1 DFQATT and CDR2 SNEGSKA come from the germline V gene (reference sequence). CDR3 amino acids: CSARQGAVNTEAFF. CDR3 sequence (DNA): TGCAGTGCCAGACAGGGGGCTGTGAACACTGAAGCTTTCTTT.

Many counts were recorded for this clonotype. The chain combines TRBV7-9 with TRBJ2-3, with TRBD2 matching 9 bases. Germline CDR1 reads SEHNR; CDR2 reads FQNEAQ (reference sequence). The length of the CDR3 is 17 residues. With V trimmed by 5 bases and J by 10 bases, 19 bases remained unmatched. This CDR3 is CASSPINQAGGVLAQYF. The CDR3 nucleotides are TGTGCCAGCAGCCCCATCAACCAGGCGGGGGGGGTATTGGCGCAGTATTTT.

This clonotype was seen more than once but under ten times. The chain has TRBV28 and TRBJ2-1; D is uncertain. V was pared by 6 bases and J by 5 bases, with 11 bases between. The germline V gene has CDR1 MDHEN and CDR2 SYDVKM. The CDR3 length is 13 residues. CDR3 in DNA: TGTGCCAGCAGGCCCGGTAGGGACAATGAGCAGTTCTTC. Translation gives CASRPGRDNEQFF. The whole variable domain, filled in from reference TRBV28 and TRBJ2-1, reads DVKVTQSSRYLVKRTGEKVFLECVQDMDHENMFWYRQDPGLGLRLIYFSYDVKMKEKGDIPEGYSVSREKKERFSLILESASTNQTSMYLCASRPGRDNEQFFGPGTRLTVL.

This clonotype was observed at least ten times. The CDR3 sequence: CASSAETETQYF. The CDR3 bases are TGTGCCAGCAGTGCCGAGACGGAGACCCAGTACTTC. The chain combines TRBV2 with TRBJ2-5; D not certain. V gave up 4 bases and J gave up 5 bases, with 8 bases separating them. From germline, CDR1 is SNHLY and CDR2 FYNNEI. The CDR3 has 12 residues.

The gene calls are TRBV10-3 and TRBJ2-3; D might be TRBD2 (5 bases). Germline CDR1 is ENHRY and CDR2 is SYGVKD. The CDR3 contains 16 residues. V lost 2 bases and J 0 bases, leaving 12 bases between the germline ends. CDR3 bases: TGTGCCATCAGTGAGAGCCTAGCTGAAAGCACAGATACGCAGTATTTT. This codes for CAISESLAESTDTQYF.

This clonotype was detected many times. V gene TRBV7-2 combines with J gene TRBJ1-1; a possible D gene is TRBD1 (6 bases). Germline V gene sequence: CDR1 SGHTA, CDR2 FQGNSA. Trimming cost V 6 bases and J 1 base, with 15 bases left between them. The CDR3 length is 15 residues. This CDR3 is CASSPDTDRNTEAFF. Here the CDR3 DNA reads TGTGCCAGCAGTCCCGATACGGACAGGAACACTGAAGCTTTCTTT.

Here the CDR3 reads CASSYSTGLQTYEQYF. The CDR3 coding sequence is TGTGCCAGCAGTTACTCGACGGGACTTCAGACCTACGAGCAGTACTTC. V usage is TRBV6-6 and J usage is TRBJ2-7; D is perhaps TRBD2 (6 bases). Germline-derived CDR1 and CDR2 are MNHNY and SVGAGI (reference sequence). V gave up 0 bases and J gave up 2 bases, with 14 bases separating them. This CDR3 contains 16 residues.

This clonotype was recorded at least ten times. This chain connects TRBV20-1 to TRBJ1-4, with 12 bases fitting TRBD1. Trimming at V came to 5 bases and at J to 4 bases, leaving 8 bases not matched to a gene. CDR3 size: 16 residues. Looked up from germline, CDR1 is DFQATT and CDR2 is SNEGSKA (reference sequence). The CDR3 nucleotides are TGCAGTGCTGCGGGACAGGGGGCGCCGATTAATGAAAAACTGTTTTTT. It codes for CSAAGQGAPINEKLFF.

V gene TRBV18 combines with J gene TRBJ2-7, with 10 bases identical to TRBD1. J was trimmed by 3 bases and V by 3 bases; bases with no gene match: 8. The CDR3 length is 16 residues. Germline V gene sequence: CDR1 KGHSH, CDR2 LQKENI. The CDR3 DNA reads TGTGCCAGCTCACCGGACAGGGGGGATTTATTCTACGAGCAGTACTTC. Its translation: CASSPDRGDLFYEQYF.

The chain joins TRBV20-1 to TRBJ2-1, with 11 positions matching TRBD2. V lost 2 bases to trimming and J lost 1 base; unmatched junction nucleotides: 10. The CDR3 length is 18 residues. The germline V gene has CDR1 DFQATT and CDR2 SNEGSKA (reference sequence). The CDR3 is CSARYTSSGRASYNEQFF. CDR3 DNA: TGCAGTGCTAGATATACTAGTAGCGGGAGGGCTTCCTACAATGAGCAGTTCTTC.

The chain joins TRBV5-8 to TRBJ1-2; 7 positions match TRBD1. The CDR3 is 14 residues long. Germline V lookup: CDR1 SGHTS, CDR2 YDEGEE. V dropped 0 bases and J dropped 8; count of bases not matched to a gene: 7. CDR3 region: CASSLGAEQGGYTF. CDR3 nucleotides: TGTGCCAGCAGCTTGGGGGCGGAACAGGGGGGCTACACCTTC. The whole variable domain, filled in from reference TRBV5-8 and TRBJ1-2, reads EAGVTQSPTHLIKTRGQQATLRCSPISGHTSVYWYQQALGLGLQFLLWYDEGEERNRGNFPPRFSGRQFPNYSSELNVNALELEDSALYLCASSLGAEQGGYTFGSGTRLTVV.

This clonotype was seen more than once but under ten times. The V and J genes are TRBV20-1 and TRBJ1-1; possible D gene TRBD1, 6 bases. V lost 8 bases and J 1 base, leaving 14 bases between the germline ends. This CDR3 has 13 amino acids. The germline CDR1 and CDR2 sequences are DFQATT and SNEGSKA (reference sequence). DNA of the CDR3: TGCAGTATCTTACAGGGCGGGAACACTGAAGCTTTCTTT. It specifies CSILQGGNTEAFF.

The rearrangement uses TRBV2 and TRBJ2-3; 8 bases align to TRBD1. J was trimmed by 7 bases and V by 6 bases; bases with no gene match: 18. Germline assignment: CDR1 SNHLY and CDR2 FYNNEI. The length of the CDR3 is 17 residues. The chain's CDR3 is CASRPPTGGGNTNTQYF. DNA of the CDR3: TGTGCCAGCAGACCCCCCACAGGGGGTGGTAATACAAATACGCAGTATTTT.

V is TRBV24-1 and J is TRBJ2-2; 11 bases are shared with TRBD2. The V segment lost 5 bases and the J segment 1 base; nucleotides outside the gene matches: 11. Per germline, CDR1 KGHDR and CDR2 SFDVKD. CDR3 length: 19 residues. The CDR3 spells CATSGASGLAAMNTGELFF. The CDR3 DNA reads TGTGCCACCAGTGGGGCCTCGGGACTAGCGGCAATGAACACCGGGGAGCTGTTTTTT.

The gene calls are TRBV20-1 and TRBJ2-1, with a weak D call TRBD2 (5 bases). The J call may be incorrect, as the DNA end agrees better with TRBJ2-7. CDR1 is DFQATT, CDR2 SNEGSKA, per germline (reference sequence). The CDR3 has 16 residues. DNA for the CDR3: TGCAGTGCTAGAGCCTTCGTAGGGAGCTCCTACAATGAGCAGTACTTC. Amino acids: CSARAFVGSSYNEQYF.

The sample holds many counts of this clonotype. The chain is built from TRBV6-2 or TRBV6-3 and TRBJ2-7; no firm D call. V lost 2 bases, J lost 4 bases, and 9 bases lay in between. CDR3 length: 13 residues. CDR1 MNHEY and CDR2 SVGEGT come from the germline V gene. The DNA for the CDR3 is TGTGCCAGCAGTTACGTAGAGTTTTACGAGCAGTACTTC. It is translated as CASSYVEFYEQYF.

The chain's CDR3 is CASSATAGGEQYF. In DNA, the CDR3 is TGTGCCAGCAGCGCCACGGCGGGAGGCGAGCAGTACTTC. This chain joins TRBV9 and TRBJ2-7, with 8 bases aligning to TRBD2. J gave up 6 bases and V 3 bases, and 5 bases lay outside the gene matches. This CDR3 contains 13 residues. The germline V gene has CDR1 SGDLS and CDR2 YYNGEE.

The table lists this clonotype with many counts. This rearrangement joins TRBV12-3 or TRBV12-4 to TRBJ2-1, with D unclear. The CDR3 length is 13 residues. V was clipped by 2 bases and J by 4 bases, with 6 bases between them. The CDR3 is CASSLRLYNEQFF. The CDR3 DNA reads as TGTGCCAGCAGTTTAAGGCTGTACAATGAGCAGTTCTTC.

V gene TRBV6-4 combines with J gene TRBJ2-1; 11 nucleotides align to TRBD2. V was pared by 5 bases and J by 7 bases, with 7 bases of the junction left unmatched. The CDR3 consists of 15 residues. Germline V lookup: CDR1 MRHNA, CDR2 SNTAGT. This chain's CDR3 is CASSTTSGSSNEQFF. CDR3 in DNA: TGTGCCAGCAGTACTACTAGCGGGAGTTCTAATGAGCAGTTCTTC.